A single sample is the source of the 31 T cell receptor beta chains below, sequenced in a study of technical replicates of blood from a handful of donors. The repertoire was sequenced with immunoSEQ multiplex PCR; TCRdb's copy has only in-frame clones and lacks some. Among about 61,000 clones listed, about 96% were seen once. Sample: T cells isolated from PBMCs. The receptor set was obtained from a human donor in good health.

The CDR3 spells CASSILRDRGLYGYTF. The CDR3 nucleotides read TGTGCCAGCAGCATACTCCGGGACAGGGGGCTATATGGCTACACCTTC. The chain has TRBV13 and TRBJ1-2; TRBD1 agrees at 12 bases. There are 16 residues in the CDR3. The V gene end was trimmed by 5 bases and the J gene end by 5 bases; junction bases not matched to a gene: 9. Germline-derived CDR1 and CDR2 are PRHDT and FYEKMQ (reference sequence).

The chain has TRBV5-5 and TRBJ2-2, with 8 bases matching TRBD2. V trimming: 2 bases; J trimming: 6 bases; junction bases outside the gene matches: 6. The CDR3 has 15 amino acids. Germline values: CDR1 SGHKS, CDR2 YYEKEE (reference sequence). As DNA, the CDR3 is TGTGCCAGCAGCTTCGGGCGGGGGGTCGCCGGGGAGCTGTTTTTT. Translated, it gives CASSFGRGVAGELFF.

The rearrangement links TRBV4-1 to TRBJ1-1, with TRBD1 as a possible D gene (5 bases). Germline V gene lookup returns CDR1 MGHRA and CDR2 YSYEKL. V was clipped by 3 bases and J by 3 bases, with 17 bases between them. This CDR3 contains 16 residues. The CDR3 nucleotides are TGCGCCAGCAGCCACCACCTCTGGGGGGAAGACACTGAAGCTTTCTTT. It encodes CASSHHLWGEDTEAFF.

This rearrangement joins TRBV5-4 to TRBJ2-7; 13 nucleotides agree with TRBD2. CDR1 and CDR2 (germline): SGHNT, YYREEE (reference sequence). The CDR3 has 15 amino acids. V lost 5 bases and J lost 2; bases outside the gene matches: 4. CDR3 nucleotide sequence: TGTGCCAGCAGTGCCGGGACTAGCGGGGCCTACGAGCAGTACTTC. It translates to CASSAGTSGAYEQYF.

The chain links TRBV9 to TRBJ1-2; the D is unclear. The CDR3 length is 13 residues. CDR1 and CDR2 (germline): SGDLS, YYNGEE. Deletions cut 0 bases from V and 6 bases from J, with 9 bases between. CDR3 sequence (DNA): TGTGCCAGCAGCGTAGAAATGTCGGATGGCTACACCTTC. Translation: CASSVEMSDGYTF.

The chain recombines TRBV10-3 with TRBJ2-1, with TRBD2 identical over 11 bases. The CDR3 loop spans 15 amino acids. Germline CDR1 and CDR2: ENHRY and SYGVKD. The junction had 5 bases not matched to a gene; V was cut back by 6 bases and J by 4 bases. DNA of the CDR3: TGTGCCATCAGGGGGGGACTAGCGGATTACAATGAGCAGTTCTTC. This sequence encodes CAIRGGLADYNEQFF.

The rearrangement joins TRBV5-1 to TRBJ2-5; TRBD1 agrees at 10 bases. The trim removed 4 bases at V and 3 bases at J, leaving 12 bases unmatched. Germline CDR1 SGHRS, CDR2 YFSETQ. CDR3 size: 17 residues. This CDR3 reads CASSEIATGTGEETQYF. CDR3 in DNA: TGCGCCAGCAGCGAAATTGCAACCGGGACAGGGGAAGAGACCCAGTACTTC.

V and J are TRBV19 and TRBJ2-7; the D gene is possibly TRBD1 (6 bases). Germline CDR1 and CDR2: LNHDA and SQIVND (reference sequence). The CDR3 loop spans 13 amino acids. V lost 5 bases, J lost 0 bases, and 8 bases lay in between. This chain's CDR3 is CASSQGSSYEQYF. CDR3 DNA: TGTGCCAGTAGTCAGGGGAGCTCCTACGAGCAGTACTTC.

The chain joins TRBV7-6 to TRBJ1-2, with TRBD1 identical over 10 bases. The junction had 1 base not matched to a gene; V was cut back by 3 bases and J by 3 bases. CDR1 is SGHVS, CDR2 FNYEAQ, per germline. The CDR3 is 14 residues long. Here the CDR3 DNA reads TGTGCCAGCAGCTTGACAGGGGGCGACTATGGCTACACCTTC. Translating it yields CASSLTGGDYGYTF. Filled out from reference TRBV7-6 and TRBJ1-2, the complete variable domain reads GAGVSQSPRYKVTKRGQDVALRCDPISGHVSLYWYRQALGQGPEFLTYFNYEAQQDKSGLPNDRFSAERPEGSISTLTIQRTEQRDSAMYRCASSLTGGDYGYTFGSGTRLTVV.

The chain employs TRBV27 and TRBJ2-1; D is perhaps TRBD1 (7 bases). This CDR3 contains 12 residues. Per the germline V gene, CDR1 is MNHEY and CDR2 is SMNVEV (reference sequence). V lost 5 bases and J lost 6, with 8 bases in between. The CDR3 DNA is TGTGCCAGCAGTCAGGGGGGCAATGAGCAGTTCTTC. Translating it yields CASSQGGNEQFF.

This chain joins TRBV12-5 and TRBJ2-1, with D maybe TRBD1 (6 bases). The CDR3 spans 12 residues. Trimming took 6 bases from V and 9 from J, leaving 12 bases between them. Germline lookup yields CDR1 LGHNT and CDR2 FRNRAP. Here the CDR3 reads CASGPDRTEQFF. CDR3 bases: TGTGCTAGTGGCCCCGACAGGACTGAGCAGTTCTTC.

The chain links TRBV10-1 to TRBJ1-2; 7 bases line up with TRBD1. CDR1 and CDR2 (germline): WNHNN, SYGVQD (reference sequence). V was clipped by 0 bases and J by 6 bases; unmatched bases: 4. CDR3 length equals 14 residues. CDR3: CASSESSGGNGYTF. Written as DNA, the CDR3 is TGCGCCAGCAGTGAGTCGTCAGGGGGAAATGGCTACACCTTC.

V and J are TRBV9 and TRBJ1-2; D is unresolved. V was cut by 0 bases and J by 4 bases, with 10 bases left in between. CDR3 length: 14 amino acids. Germline assignment: CDR1 SGDLS and CDR2 YYNGEE. The CDR3 sequence: CASSVEGRLYGYTF. The CDR3 DNA is TGTGCCAGCAGCGTAGAAGGCAGACTCTATGGCTACACCTTC.

V is TRBV5-4 and J is TRBJ2-7; the D gene is possibly TRBD2 (6 bases). There are 15 residues in the CDR3. Deletions cut 3 bases from V and 2 bases from J, with 15 bases between. Germline CDR1 reads SGHNT; CDR2 reads YYREEE (reference sequence). CDR3 DNA sequence: TGTGCCAGCAGCTGGTCGGTCGGGAGAACCTACGAGCAGTACTTC. Residues: CASSWSVGRTYEQYF. The variable domain in full, with the rest retrieved from reference TRBV5-4 and TRBJ2-7, is ETGVTQSPTHLIKTRGQQVTLRCSSQSGHNTVSWYQQALGQGPQFIFQYYREEENGRGNFPPRFSGLQFPNYSSELNVNALELDDSALYLCASSWSVGRTYEQYFGPGTRLTVT.

The V call is TRBV10-3, the J call TRBJ1-5, with 8 bases lining up with TRBD1. The CDR3 sequence is 16 residues long. Per germline, CDR1 ENHRY and CDR2 SYGVKD. The V and J ends lost 1 base and 1 base, in that order; junction bases with no gene match: 3. Written as DNA, the CDR3 is TGTGCCATCAGTGAGTACTACAGGGGGAGCAATCAGCCCCAGCATTTT. Its translation: CAISEYYRGSNQPQHF.

The CDR3 region is CASSLRQGVQPQHF. CDR3 nucleotides: TGTGCCAGCAGCCTACGACAGGGAGTTCAGCCCCAGCATTTT. The gene calls are TRBV6-5 and TRBJ1-5; 7 bases are shared with TRBD1. The trim removed 6 bases at V and 6 bases at J, leaving 8 bases unmatched. Germline lookup yields CDR1 MNHEY and CDR2 SVGAGI. CDR3 length: 14 amino acids.

The rearrangement joins TRBV19 to TRBJ2-7, with 8 bases lining up with TRBD2. The germline gives CDR1 LNHDA, CDR2 SQIVND (reference sequence). The CDR3 is 15 amino acids. The J segment lost 0 bases and the V segment lost 5 bases, leaving 6 bases of the junction unmatched. CDR3 region: CASSGLAGGSYEQYF. CDR3 sequence (DNA): TGTGCCAGTAGTGGCCTAGCGGGCGGCTCCTACGAGCAGTACTTC.

The chain has TRBV30 and TRBJ1-6; maybe TRBD1 (6 bases). Germline V gene sequence: CDR1 GTSNPN, CDR2 SVGIG (reference sequence). This CDR3 has 11 residues. Trimming removed 7 bases at V and 13 bases at J, with 14 bases between. CDR3 in DNA: TGTGCCTTACAAACAGGGTCGCCCCTCCACTTT. Its protein product is CALQTGSPLHF.

The chain carries TRBV7-6 and TRBJ2-7, with D uncertain. The germline gives CDR1 SGHVS, CDR2 FNYEAQ. The CDR3 contains 12 residues. The V end was cut by 5 bases, the J end by 6 bases, with 11 bases between. The CDR3 sequence is CASSPSGFEQYF. The CDR3 coding sequence is TGTGCCAGCAGCCCATCAGGTTTCGAGCAGTACTTC. Full variable domain (outside the CDR3, taken from reference TRBV7-6 and TRBJ2-7): GAGVSQSPRYKVTKRGQDVALRCDPISGHVSLYWYRQALGQGPEFLTYFNYEAQQDKSGLPNDRFSAERPEGSISTLTIQRTEQRDSAMYRCASSPSGFEQYFGPGTRLTVT.

The chain recombines TRBV5-4 with TRBJ2-6; D is uncertain. Trimming pared 3 bases from V and 0 bases from J, leaving 4 bases between. The CDR3 consists of 14 residues. Germline assignment: CDR1 SGHNT and CDR2 YYREEE (reference sequence). The CDR3 DNA follows: TGTGCCAGCAGCTCCGGCTCTGGGGCCAACGTCCTGACTTTC. Amino acid sequence: CASSSGSGANVLTF.

This chain links TRBV1 with TRBJ2-1; the table's D call TRBD2 went unverified against the DNA. TRBV1 is a known pseudogene. The CDR3 totals 22 residues. This chain's CDR3 is CTSSPRPARRAGICSPYNEQFF. The CDR3 region has the DNA TGCACCAGCAGCCCGAGGCCCGCCAGGAGGGCAGGGATATGTAGCCCCTACAATGAGCAGTTCTTC.

This clone has a single count. CDR3 DNA sequence: TGCGCCAGCAGCCAAGTATCCGGCTTTGGAACAGGCTCCTACGAGCAGTACTTC. It codes for CASSQVSGFGTGSYEQYF. The genes are TRBV4-1 and TRBJ2-7; a weak D match, TRBD1 (5 bases). This CDR3 has 18 residues. Germline V gene lookup returns CDR1 MGHRA and CDR2 YSYEKL. Trimming stripped 1 base from V and 0 bases from J, with 19 bases between.

The chain employs TRBV27 and TRBJ1-2, with D maybe TRBD1 (6 bases). The germline V gene encodes CDR1 MNHEY and CDR2 SMNVEV (reference sequence). There are 14 residues in the CDR3. The V end was cut by 7 bases, the J end by 4 bases, with 16 bases between. CDR3: CASTSGDSSYGYTF. In DNA form, the CDR3 reads TGTGCCAGCACCTCAGGGGATTCGTCCTATGGCTACACCTTC.

The J gene is TRBJ2-3, the V gene TRBV4-2; D is perhaps TRBD2 (7 bases). Trimming pared 4 bases from V and 4 bases from J, leaving 18 bases between. This CDR3 has 16 amino acids. Germline CDR1 reads LGHNA; CDR2 reads YNFKEQ. CDR3 region: CASSPRGGGGPDTQYF. CDR3 nucleotide sequence: TGTGCCAGCAGCCCCCGCGGTGGGGGGGGCCCAGATACGCAGTATTTT.

The chain uses TRBV5-1 and TRBJ1-5, with 7 positions matching TRBD1. Germline CDR1 is SGHRS and CDR2 is YFSETQ. The CDR3 spans 15 residues. V was pared by 0 bases and J by 6 bases, with 6 bases of the junction left unmatched. The CDR3 region has the DNA TGCGCCAGCAGCTTGGGGGACAGTCAAAGTCAGCCCCAGCATTTT. Encoded protein: CASSLGDSQSQPQHF.

The rearrangement joins TRBV27 to TRBJ1-6; D unclear. This CDR3 is 14 amino acids long. CDR1 and CDR2 from the germline V gene are MNHEY and SMNVEV (reference sequence). V lost 0 bases, J lost 10 bases, and 10 bases lay in between. CDR3 in amino acids: CASSLSPEYSPLHF. CDR3 coding DNA: TGTGCCAGCAGTTTATCCCCCGAGTACTCACCCCTCCACTTT.

J is TRBJ2-5 and V is TRBV7-7, with D possibly TRBD2 on 6 matching bases. CDR1 and CDR2 from the germline V gene are SSHAT and FNYEAQ (reference sequence). The CDR3 contains 14 residues. Deletions cut 0 bases from V and 2 bases from J, with 7 bases between. Here the CDR3 DNA reads TGTGCCAGCAGCTTAGCGCGGGGTCAAGAGACCCAGTACTTC. It codes for CASSLARGQETQYF. Complete variable domain (other parts from reference TRBV7-7 and TRBJ2-5): GAGVSQSPRYKVTKRGQDVTLRCDPISSHATLYWYQQALGQGPEFLTYFNYEAQPDKSGLPSDRFSAERPEGSISTLTIQRTEQRDSAMYRCASSLARGQETQYFGPGTRLLVL.

The CDR3 loop reads CASSPGLAGELIEQYF. For the CDR3, the DNA is TGTGCCAGCTCACCAGGACTAGCGGGAGAACTAATCGAGCAGTACTTC. This chain joins TRBV18 and TRBJ2-7; TRBD2 aligns across 13 bases. Unmatched junction bases numbered 7, after V lost 2 bases and J lost 6 bases. The CDR3 length is 16 residues. Germline lookup yields CDR1 KGHSH and CDR2 LQKENI.

The chain joins TRBV19 to TRBJ2-3, with 7 bases identical to TRBD2. Germline V gene data show CDR1 as LNHDA and CDR2 as SQIVND (reference sequence). Germline trimming cut 6 bases from V and 5 bases from J; bases unmatched to any gene: 8. This CDR3 is built from 14 residues. The CDR3, as DNA: TGTGCCAGTAGATGGCGGGAGAATAAAGATACGCAGTATTTT. It is translated as CASRWRENKDTQYF.

This clone was detected only once. V and J are TRBV4-1 and TRBJ1-1; unclear D gene. This CDR3 contains 12 residues. Germline values: CDR1 MGHRA, CDR2 YSYEKL. V gave up 8 bases and J gave up 7 bases, with 14 bases separating them. CDR3 DNA: TGCGCCAGCGGCCCGTCGGGGAATGAAGCTTTCTTT. Its translation is CASGPSGNEAFF.

This chain uses TRBV7-6 with TRBJ2-3, with TRBD2 matching over 7 bases. The CDR3 runs to 16 residues. After removal of 1 base from V and 6 bases from J, the junction contained 10 bases not matched to a gene. Germline V lookup: CDR1 SGHVS, CDR2 FNYEAQ. The CDR3 bases are TGTGCCAGCAGCTTAGTCACGATAGTCGGGGGGGATACGCAGTATTTT. It specifies CASSLVTIVGGDTQYF.